A single sample is the source of the 8 T cell receptor beta chains below, sequenced in a study of chemoradiotherapy in HPV16-positive cancers. TCRdb's table, derived via immunoSEQ multiplex PCR, lists solely in-frame clones and lacks some. The data show some 9,800 clones, about 90% seen once. The starting material was blood, obtained from a patient who underwent chemoradiotherapy. These receptors originate from a human donor with HPV-associated anogenital cancer.

The CDR3 reads CASSRQGREEKLFF. CDR3 DNA sequence: TGTGCCAGCAGCCGACAGGGGAGGGAGGAAAAACTGTTTTTT. V usage is TRBV5-4 and J usage is TRBJ1-4; 8 bases are a match to TRBD1. Looked up from germline, CDR1 is SGHNT and CDR2 is YYREEE (reference sequence). The CDR3 length is 14 residues. After removal of 4 bases from V and 8 bases from J, the junction contained 7 bases not matched to a gene.

The J gene is TRBJ2-7, the V gene TRBV6-4; a possible D gene is TRBD2 (5 bases). The CDR3 runs 13 residues. V shed 2 bases and J shed 3 bases, with 8 bases lying between them. Per germline, CDR1 MRHNA and CDR2 SNTAGT. The CDR3 sequence: CASSDGSGYEQYV. DNA of the CDR3: TGTGCCAGCAGTGACGGCAGCGGCTACGAGCAGTACGTC.

This clone was detected only once. The DNA is left out, because the CDR3 cannot be placed on it with certainty; the CDR3 is given as TCRdb lists it. This chain joins TRBV21-1 and TRBJ2-3; the DNA was not compared with TRBD2, the D call given in the table. TRBV21-1 is a known pseudogene. The CDR3 is made up of 15 amino acids, end residues included. The CDR3 region is CASSKVGGGAPTQYF.

The CDR3: CASSWTGNSNQPQHF. The CDR3 bases are TGTGCCAGCAGCTGGACAGGAAATAGCAATCAGCCCCAGCATTTT. The rearrangement uses TRBV5-4 and TRBJ1-5; 7 bases match TRBD1. This CDR3 has 15 residues. The trim removed 3 bases at V and 0 bases at J, leaving 3 bases unmatched. The germline gives CDR1 SGHNT, CDR2 YYREEE (reference sequence).

V gene TRBV19 combines with J gene TRBJ1-5; the match to TRBD1 covers 7 bases. The CDR3 contains 14 residues. The junction had 4 bases not matched to a gene; V was cut back by 4 bases and J by 4 bases. Germline lookup yields CDR1 LNHDA and CDR2 SQIVND (reference sequence). The CDR3 coding sequence is TGTGCCAGTAGTACGCGGGACAGAAATCAGCCCCAGCATTTT. Residues: CASSTRDRNQPQHF. The full variable domain, completed using reference TRBV19 and TRBJ1-5, is DGGITQSPKYLFRKEGQNVTLSCEQNLNHDAMYWYRQDPGQGLRLIYYSQIVNDFQKGDIAEGYSVSREKKESFPLTVTSAQKNPTAFYLCASSTRDRNQPQHFGDGTRLSIL.

The CDR3: CASSPQDRRTEAFF. The DNA of the CDR3 is TGCGCCAGCAGCCCTCAGGACAGGCGGACTGAAGCTTTCTTT. This rearrangement joins TRBV5-1 to TRBJ1-1; 7 bases line up with TRBD1. The CDR3 contains 14 residues. CDR1 is SGHRS, CDR2 YFSETQ, per germline. J lost 5 bases, V lost 4 bases, and 8 bases had no gene match.

The chain couples TRBV2 to TRBJ1-6; D is unresolved. The CDR3 is 14 residues long. Trimming took 4 bases from V and 5 from J, leaving 9 bases between them. The germline gives CDR1 SNHLY, CDR2 FYNNEI. In DNA, the CDR3 is TGTGCCAGCAGTGTAGTGGGCGATAATTCACCCCTCCACTTT. It translates to CASSVVGDNSPLHF.

V is TRBV5-4 and J is TRBJ2-5; D may be TRBD1 or TRBD2 (6 bases each). This CDR3 has 15 residues. The V gene lost 4 bases and the J gene lost 4 bases, with 17 bases spanning the gap. Germline assignment: CDR1 SGHNT and CDR2 YYREEE (reference sequence). The CDR3 nucleotides read TGTGCCAGCAGCCCCCGGGGGCCGACTTTAGAGACCCAGTACTTC. Translating it yields CASSPRGPTLETQYF. The whole variable domain, remainder taken from reference TRBV5-4 and TRBJ2-5, is ETGVTQSPTHLIKTRGQQVTLRCSSQSGHNTVSWYQQALGQGPQFIFQYYREEENGRGNFPPRFSGLQFPNYSSELNVNALELDDSALYLCASSPRGPTLETQYFGPGTRLLVL.